This TCR beta chain appears in the sequencing data of a study of cytomegalovirus exposure and HLA in healthy donors. For the study at large: A previous analysis identified around 120 million unique TCR beta sequences derived from roughly 180 million T cells.

As to this clone: The antigen remains unidentified.

With 60 Vbeta and 13 Jbeta primers, the PCR was carried out. The protocol was immunoSEQ multiplex PCR, while the TCRdb copy is restricted to in-frame clones and leaves out a portion. The sample has over 100,000 clones, around 78% seen once. The germline gives CDR1 SGHAT, CDR2 FQNNGV. V was clipped by 0 bases and J by 1 base, with 3 bases between them. This CDR3 contains 13 residues. Findings and limits, study-wide: Analyzed later, association rates of TCRs varied across HLA loci, with DRB1 most and HLA-C fewest. There were around 160 TCR beta chains listed as cytomegalovirus-associated. Per a prior analysis, the majority of TCR beta V segments were productive roughly 87% or roughly 30% of the time.

This receptor was taken from a female donor in good health and CMV-seropositive. This chain uses TRBV11-2 with TRBJ2-5; no definite D call. Source material: PBMCs. CDR3 residues: CASSLDRQETQYF. CDR3 sequence (DNA): TGTGCCAGCAGCTTAGACCGCCAAGAGACCCAGTACTTC.